The present entry profiles one T cell receptor (beta chain) with its context. No antigen is known for it. This sample was taken from a study of T cell responses to AZD1222 COVID-19 vaccine. The study, taken as a whole, reports: Variant regions that are unmutated are reportedly the target of nearly half of spike-specific TCRs. Two AZD1222 administrations were followed by greater Spike-specific TCR breadth and depth. Donors were mostly white British, more females; clonal diversity possibly underestimated. The study sampled repertoires only after the peak T cell response.

Clones were read by immunoSEQ multiplex PCR, and TCRdb kept only the in-frame ones, dropping some. Here the sample spans 180,000 or so clones, about 93% being singletons. Germline V lookup: CDR1 MNHEY, CDR2 SVGAGI. This CDR3 comprises 15 residues. V was shortened by 5 bases and J by 7 bases, with 20 bases between the two germline ends. The receptor's source is an adult who received the MenACWY meningococcal vaccine as a control. The specimen was peripheral blood, collected 28 days after the second dose of the MenACWY control vaccine. The chain recombines TRBV6-5 with TRBJ1-2; D might be TRBD1 (5 bases). CDR3 amino acids: CASSTPWRGGSGYTF. The CDR3 region has the DNA TGTGCCAGCAGTACCCCGTGGAGGGGCGGAAGTGGCTACACCTTC.